This T cell receptor beta chain was sequenced in a study of blood T cell repertoires in COVID-19. Sequencing used immunoSEQ multiplex PCR; TCRdb keeps in-frame clones, though not all of them. Here the sample spans approximately 170,000 clones, around 81% being singletons. Germline CDR1 reads MNHEY; CDR2 reads SVGAGI. V dropped 6 bases and J dropped 4; count of bases not matched to a gene: 7. This CDR3 is built from 15 residues. The sample taken for sequencing was peripheral blood. The sequence was collected from a man in his 60s with active or convalescent COVID-19. The rearrangement links TRBV6-5 to TRBJ1-2; TRBD1 aligns across 11 bases. In nucleotides, the CDR3 is TGTGCCAGCAGCCCGGACAGGGGGCCTGTCTATGGCTACACCTTC. Its protein is CASSPDRGPVYGYTF.